Listed below are T cell receptor beta chains from one sample, sequenced in a study of CD8+CD57+ T cells in acquired aplastic anemia. Using its own MiXCR run on the reads, TCRdb lists one record per CDR3 protein. The data contain about 180,000 distinct CDR3 sequences, 50% to 65% of them singletons. Sequenced sample: sorted CD4+, CD8+, or CD8+CD57+ T cells (not recorded which) from PBMCs. These receptors were obtained from a human donor with aplastic anemia. CDR3s include the opening cysteine and the closing phenylalanine or tryptophan. The D gene is left open where the match is weak. Rows give clone size only sometimes, using once, few, many, or a class for an expanded clone.

CDR3: CASSEALHPKAFF; DNA: TGTGCCAGCAGTGAAGCACTCCACCCTAAAGCTTTCTTT; J: TRBJ1-1; V: TRBV6-1; size: many; D: -
CDR3: CASSEYTAGPLFF; DNA: TGCGCCAGCAGTGAGTACACAGCCGGACCACTGTTTTTT; J: TRBJ1-4; V: TRBV10-1; size: many; D: -
CDR3: CASSLSRAATSGELFF; DNA: TGTGCCAGCAGCTTAAGTAGGGCGGCCACATCCGGGGAGCTGTTTTTT; J: TRBJ2-2; V: TRBV7-2; size: -; D: -
CDR3: CAISELTSYEQYF; DNA: TGTGCCATCAGTGAATTAACCTCCTACGAGCAGTACTTC; J: TRBJ2-7; V: TRBV10-3; size: -; D: -
CDR3: CASSLSGASYNEQFF; DNA: TGTGCCAGCAGCTTAAGCGGGGCATCCTACAATGAGCAGTTCTTC; J: TRBJ2-1; V: TRBV7-3; size: -; D: -
CDR3: CASSQDRKNSPLHF; DNA: TGTGCCAGCAGCCAGGACAGGAAAAATTCACCCCTCCACTTT; J: TRBJ1-6; V: TRBV7-6; size: few; D: TRBD1
CDR3: CASSQDGSSGANVLTF; DNA: TGCGCCAGCAGCCAGGACGGGAGCTCTGGGGCCAACGTCCTGACTTTC; J: TRBJ2-6; V: TRBV4-1; size: many; D: -
CDR3: CASSSRDRGYEQYF; DNA: TGTGCCAGCAGCTCCCGGGACAGGGGCTACGAGCAGTACTTC; J: TRBJ2-7; V: TRBV7-9; size: many; D: TRBD1
CDR3: CSAISGATDEQYF; DNA: TGCAGTGCTATCTCGGGGGCTACTGACGAGCAGTACTTC; J: TRBJ2-7; V: TRBV20-1; size: once; D: -
CDR3: CASSRGLLSSYNEQFF; DNA: TGTGCCAGCAGCCGGGGACTACTCAGCTCCTACAATGAGCAGTTCTTC; J: TRBJ2-1; V: TRBV7-8; size: -; D: TRBD2
CDR3: CASSFDTDRGDEQFF; DNA: TGTGCCAGCAGCTTCGATACCGACAGGGGTGATGAGCAGTTCTTC; J: TRBJ2-1; V: TRBV7-9; size: many; D: TRBD1
CDR3: CATSDPRLGELFF; DNA: TGTGCCACCAGTGACCCGCGGCTCGGGGAGCTGTTTTTT; J: TRBJ2-2; V: TRBV24-1; size: -; D: -
CDR3: CASSVTGEVSSPLHF; DNA: TGTGCCAGCAGCGTGACAGGGGAGGTTAGTTCACCCCTCCACTTT; J: TRBJ1-6; V: TRBV9; size: many; D: TRBD1
CDR3: CASSQVPGLVDNEQFF; DNA: TGTGCCAGCAGCCAAGTTCCTGGACTAGTTGACAATGAGCAGTTCTTC; J: TRBJ2-1; V: TRBV14; size: few; D: TRBD2
CDR3: CASSEGHHEQFF; DNA: TGTGCCAGCAGTGAGGGACATCATGAGCAGTTCTTC; J: TRBJ2-1; V: TRBV2; size: -; D: -
CDR3: CASTNGQGPLPQHF; DNA: TGTGCCAGTACCAATGGCCAGGGCCCATTGCCCCAGCATTTT; J: TRBJ1-5; V: TRBV19; size: -; D: -
CDR3: CASSLAGTSAYNEQFF; DNA: TGTGCCAGCAGCTTAGCGGGGACTAGCGCCTACAATGAGCAGTTCTTC; J: TRBJ2-1; V: TRBV7-2; size: -; D: TRBD2
CDR3: CASSNLGLAVYNEQFF; DNA: TGTGCCAGTTCGAATCTGGGACTAGCAGTCTACAATGAGCAGTTCTTC; J: TRBJ2-1; V: TRBV19; size: once; D: TRBD2
CDR3: CASSAVWGPGGYTF; DNA: TGTGCCAGCAGCGCTGTCTGGGGTCCCGGGGGCTACACCTTC; J: TRBJ1-2; V: TRBV7-2; size: -; D: -
CDR3: CASSTIAGGPYEQYF; DNA: TGTGCCAGCAGCACCATAGCGGGGGGACCCTACGAGCAGTACTTC; J: TRBJ2-7; V: TRBV7-6; size: -; D: TRBD2
CDR3: CASSTGTGMVYEQYF; DNA: TGCGCCAGCAGCACGGGGACAGGGATGGTGTACGAGCAGTACTTC; J: TRBJ2-7; V: TRBV5-1; size: -; D: TRBD1
CDR3: CASSLDLHKGGDTQYF; DNA: TGTGCCAGCAGCTTAGACCTGCACAAGGGAGGAGATACGCAGTATTTT; J: TRBJ2-3; V: TRBV7-2; size: -; D: -
CDR3: CASSLTAGADGYTF; DNA: TGTGCCAGCAGCTTAACGGCAGGGGCGGATGGCTACACCTTC; J: TRBJ1-2; V: TRBV7-8; size: -; D: -
CDR3: CATSRSRLAGSRSTDTQYF; DNA: TGTGCCACCAGCAGATCGCGACTAGCGGGGTCAAGGAGCACAGATACGCAGTATTTT; J: TRBJ2-3; V: TRBV15; size: -; D: TRBD2
CDR3: CASRGQVGQPQHF; DNA: TGTGCCAGCAGGGGACAGGTGGGTCAGCCCCAGCATTTT; J: TRBJ1-5; V: TRBV2; size: -; D: TRBD1
CDR3: CASSQGILWETQYF; DNA: TGTGCCAGCAGCCAAGGGATTCTATGGGAGACCCAGTACTTC; J: TRBJ2-5; V: TRBV5-4; size: -; D: -
CDR3: CASSLGFGAVPYF; DNA: TGTGCCAGCAGCTTAGGTTTTGGAGCGGTTCCGTACTTC; J: TRBJ2-7; V: TRBV7-2; size: -; D: -
CDR3: CASRVGHFDAEAFF; DNA: TGCGCCAGCCGGGTGGGACACTTTGACGCTGAAGCTTTCTTT; J: TRBJ1-1; V: TRBV4-1; size: -; D: -
CDR3: CAGALAIDTQYF; DNA: TGTGCCGGGGCCCTAGCGATAGATACGCAGTATTTT; J: TRBJ2-3; V: TRBV2; size: -; D: -
CDR3: CSVVPGGAGTDTQYF; DNA: TGCAGCGTTGTTCCAGGGGGCGCGGGCACAGATACGCAGTATTTT; J: TRBJ2-3; V: TRBV29-1; size: -; D: TRBD1